The 8 T cell receptor beta chains below all came from one sample that was sequenced in a study of beta chain features in type 1 diabetes. The isolated RNA, all of it, was reverse transcribed, so expressed TCRB transcripts were what got sequenced. TCRdb's table, derived via immunoSEQ multiplex PCR, lists solely in-frame clones and lacks some. The table shows roughly 130,000 clones, with 9.2% occurring only once. The sequenced material came from central memory CD4+ T cells from blood. Every receptor here comes from a young man in good health.

This clone was seen more than once but under ten times. The V gene is TRBV19, the J gene TRBJ2-7; a possible D gene is TRBD1 (6 bases). V was trimmed by 6 bases and J by 4 bases, leaving 10 bases between them. Germline CDR1 and CDR2: LNHDA and SQIVND (reference sequence). The CDR3 covers 12 residues. CDR3 residues: CASRETGYEQYF. Here the CDR3 DNA reads TGTGCCAGTAGGGAGACAGGATACGAGCAGTACTTC. The full variable domain, its missing parts supplied by reference TRBV19 and TRBJ2-7, is DGGITQSPKYLFRKEGQNVTLSCEQNLNHDAMYWYRQDPGQGLRLIYYSQIVNDFQKGDIAEGYSVSREKKESFPLTVTSAQKNPTAFYLCASRETGYEQYFGPGTRLTVT.

As DNA, the CDR3 is TGTGCCAGCAGTGCCGCGGGACAGGGCTCCCAGCCCCAGCATTTT. This sequence encodes CASSAAGQGSQPQHF. This chain connects TRBV2 to TRBJ1-5; TRBD1 matches at 9 bases. The J segment lost 7 bases and the V segment lost 4 bases, leaving 8 bases of the junction unmatched. The CDR3 sequence is 15 residues long. CDR1 is SNHLY, CDR2 FYNNEI, per germline.

This clone has just a few counts. The chain uses TRBV5-4 and TRBJ2-1; perhaps TRBD1 as D (6 bases). Germline V gene lookup returns CDR1 SGHNT and CDR2 YYREEE (reference sequence). The germline V and J ends were trimmed by 0 bases and 1 base, with 8 bases remaining between them. The CDR3 runs 15 residues. CDR3 sequence reads: CASSLEDRSYNEQFF. The CDR3 DNA reads TGTGCCAGCAGCTTGGAGGACAGATCCTACAATGAGCAGTTCTTC.

This clone was counted only a few times. V is TRBV6-5 and J is TRBJ2-7, with D possibly matching TRBD1 (6 bases). The germline gives CDR1 MNHEY, CDR2 SVGAGI. CDR3 length: 12 amino acids. V lost 5 bases, J lost 3 bases, and 8 bases lay in between. The CDR3: CASSKQGYEQYF. The DNA of the CDR3 is TGTGCCAGCAGTAAACAGGGCTACGAGCAGTACTTC.

This clone was counted only a few times. CDR3 coding DNA: TGTGCCATCAGCGGACAGGGAGATGAAAAACTGTTTTTT. Its translation: CAISGQGDEKLFF. The V gene is TRBV10-3, the J gene TRBJ1-4; 8 bases fit TRBD1. J gave up 6 bases and V 6 bases, and 3 bases lay outside the gene matches. The V gene's germline CDR1 is ENHRY and CDR2 SYGVKD. This CDR3 is built from 13 residues.

This clone was counted between two and nine times. The V call is TRBV5-1, the J call TRBJ2-7; 7 bases map to TRBD1. The J segment lost 6 bases and the V segment lost 4 bases, leaving 10 bases of the junction unmatched. CDR1 is SGHRS, CDR2 YFSETQ, per germline. The CDR3 runs to 14 residues. CDR3 sequence reads: CASSPRQGSREQYF. The CDR3 nucleotides are TGCGCCAGCAGCCCCAGACAGGGCAGTCGCGAGCAGTACTTC. The full variable domain, with the rest looked up from reference TRBV5-1 and TRBJ2-7, is KAGVTQTPRYLIKTRGQQVTLSCSPISGHRSVSWYQQTPGQGLQFLFEYFSETQRNKGNFPGRFSGRQFSNSRSEMNVSTLELGDSALYLCASSPRQGSREQYFGPGTRLTVT.

Comment on this clone: Within the sample, other DNA sequences also encode this same CDR3. This chain uses TRBV4-2 with TRBJ2-5; TRBD2 aligns across 7 bases. V gave up 0 bases and J gave up 2 bases; unmatched junction bases: 9. Germline V CDR1 and CDR2: LGHNA, YNFKEQ. This CDR3 has 17 residues. The CDR3 reads CASSQDWGGSQQETQYF. CDR3 DNA sequence: TGTGCCAGCAGCCAAGATTGGGGGGGTTCGCAACAAGAGACCCAGTACTTC.

V is TRBV11-1 and J is TRBJ2-7; 7 bases map to TRBD1. The trim removed 5 bases at V and 1 base at J, leaving 8 bases unmatched. Germline V lookup: CDR1 SGHAT, CDR2 FQDESV (reference sequence). The CDR3 contains 15 residues. The CDR3 DNA reads TGTGCCAGCAGCCTAGGGGGCCTACCTTCCTACGAGCAGTACTTC. This translates into CASSLGGLPSYEQYF. Based on the CDR3 plus reference TRBV11-1 and TRBJ2-7, the full variable domain is EAEVAQSPRYKITEKSQAVAFWCDPISGHATLYWYRQILGQGPELLVQFQDESVVDDSQLPKDRFSAERLKGVDSTLKIQPAELGDSAMYLCASSLGGLPSYEQYFGPGTRLTVT.